This T cell receptor beta chain was captured by sequencing in a study of cytomegalovirus exposure and HLA in healthy donors. The count of this clone is one. What it binds is unknown. Notes on the study in general: First-cohort TCR clusters tended to co-occur in the roughly 130 validation repertoires, a later analysis found. Overall, approximately 180 TCR beta chains were annotated as cytomegalovirus-associated. Despite most TCR sequences being rare, some public TCRs occurred in many donors.

The CDR3 has 13 amino acids. Per germline, CDR1 MNHEY and CDR2 SVGAGI. V was cut by 2 bases and J by 8 bases, with 12 bases left in between. Separation from the approximately 690-subject first cohort characterized the roughly 120-subject validation cohort, to which the donors belonged. This table comes from immunoSEQ multiplex PCR, and its TCRdb copy is limited to in-frame clones, with some not included. The sample shows around 250,000 clones, about 90% of them seen only once. The sequence was obtained from a young woman in good health and CMV-seronegative. Material: PBMCs. This rearrangement joins TRBV6-5 to TRBJ1-2, with a weak D call TRBD1 (5 bases). This CDR3 reads CASSYPGGGGYTF. In nucleotides, the CDR3 is TGTGCCAGCAGTTACCCCGGTGGGGGGGGCTACACCTTC.